This passage covers 19 T cell receptor beta chains from one sample sequenced in a study of blood T cell repertoires in COVID-19. Profiling relied on immunoSEQ multiplex PCR, and the TCRdb table lists in-frame clones only, not all of them. The sample includes roughly 240,000 clones, roughly 86% of them seen just once. Source material: PBMCs or T cells enriched from blood (not recorded which). The origin of the receptors is a woman aged 25 to 39 with acute COVID-19.

This clone was detected once. The genes are TRBV4-3 and TRBJ1-1; D unclear. V lost 1 base and J 1 base, leaving 10 bases between the germline ends. CDR1 and CDR2 from the germline V gene are LGHNA and YSLEER. The CDR3 runs 15 residues. The CDR3 DNA follows: TGCGCCAGCAGCCAAGGAGGATCCAGGAACACTGAAGCTTTCTTT. This sequence encodes CASSQGGSRNTEAFF.

Written as DNA, the CDR3 is TGTGCCAGCTCAAGGGACAGGGTCCTCCCACGGGAAAAACTGTTTTTT. This gives the protein CASSRDRVLPREKLFF. V usage is TRBV18 and J usage is TRBJ1-4, with 9 bases matching TRBD1. The CDR3 sequence is 16 residues long. Trimming took 5 bases from V and 8 from J; bases not matched to a gene: 12. CDR1 and CDR2 (germline): KGHSH, LQKENI.

The V and J genes are TRBV21-1 and TRBJ1-6; TRBD1, the table's D call, lacks a check against the DNA. TRBV21-1 is flagged as a pseudogene. The CDR3 extends over 16 amino acids. This CDR3 reads CASSKAATGDNSPLHF. In DNA form, the CDR3 reads TGTGCCAGCAGCAAAGCTGCGACAGGGGATAATTCACCCCTCCACTTT.

The chain carries TRBV20-1 and TRBJ1-2; maybe TRBD1 (6 bases). Germline V gives CDR1 DFQATT, CDR2 SNEGSKA (reference sequence). V was shortened by 3 bases and J by 8 bases, with 19 bases between the two germline ends. This CDR3 spans 14 amino acids. The CDR3 DNA sequence: TGCAGTGCTAGTGTCTTGCGGGGGCGCGAAGGCTACACCTTC. Its translation: CSASVLRGREGYTF.

The genes are TRBV5-1 and TRBJ1-1; TRBD1 might be the D (6 bases). V was pared by 3 bases and J by 4 bases, with 16 bases between. There are 15 residues in the CDR3. Germline V gives CDR1 SGHRS, CDR2 YFSETQ. The CDR3 DNA is TGCGCCAGCAGCTCTAAATCAGGGGAGGGCACTGAAGCTTTCTTT. This translates into CASSSKSGEGTEAFF.

This clone was recorded a few times. The chain carries TRBV12-3 or TRBV12-4 and TRBJ1-1; D might be TRBD1 (6 bases). The CDR3 has 13 residues. Trimming shortened V by 6 bases and J by 0 bases, and 8 bases separated the two germline ends. This CDR3 is CASRWTVNTEAFF. For the CDR3, the DNA is TGTGCCAGCAGGTGGACAGTGAACACTGAAGCTTTCTTT.

The gene calls are TRBV7-9 and TRBJ2-7; 9 positions match TRBD2. From germline, CDR1 is SEHNR and CDR2 FQNEAQ (reference sequence). J was trimmed by 0 bases and V by 5 bases; bases with no gene match: 2. The CDR3 is 14 residues long. CDR3 region: CASSEAGGSYEQYF. CDR3 nucleotide sequence: TGTGCCAGCAGCGAAGCGGGGGGCTCCTACGAGCAGTACTTC.

The chain recombines TRBV19 with TRBJ1-6; D may be TRBD1 (5 bases). The CDR3 sequence is 14 residues long. CDR1 is LNHDA and CDR2 is SQIVND in the germline V gene (reference sequence). The V end lost 9 bases, the J end lost 5 bases, and 14 bases lay between the germline ends. As DNA, the CDR3 is TGTGCCAGCAGTTCATCGGGGGATAATTCACCCCTCCACTTT. This gives the protein CASSSSGDNSPLHF.

The rearrangement links TRBV27 to TRBJ1-1, with a possible D match to TRBD1 (5 bases). The CDR3 length is 14 residues. Germline CDR1 MNHEY, CDR2 SMNVEV (reference sequence). Trimming cost V 3 bases and J 4 bases, with 12 bases left between them. The DNA of the CDR3 is TGTGCCAGCAGTTTTGTAGGAGGGGTCACTGAAGCTTTCTTT. Amino acids: CASSFVGGVTEAFF.

The chain uses TRBV11-2 and TRBJ2-7; D is ambiguous. This CDR3 region has 13 residues. From germline, CDR1 is SGHAT and CDR2 FQNNGV. Trimming took 0 bases from V and 5 from J, leaving 8 bases between them. The CDR3 DNA is TGTGCCAGCAGCTTAGACAGGTCCCACGAGCAGTACTTC. Residues: CASSLDRSHEQYF.

The rearrangement uses TRBV7-2 and TRBJ1-6; D unclear. This CDR3 has 13 amino acids. The V and J ends lost 1 base and 7 bases respectively, with 5 bases between them. In germline, CDR1 is SGHTA, CDR2 FQGNSA. The CDR3 DNA reads as TGTGCCAGCAGCTTAGTGGCCAATTCACCCCTCCACTTT. As protein: CASSLVANSPLHF.

This clone occurred once. The chain carries TRBV4-1 and TRBJ1-2; 10 bases align to TRBD1. The V gene's germline CDR1 is MGHRA and CDR2 YSYEKL. J was trimmed by 4 bases and V by 4 bases; bases with no gene match: 0. This CDR3 region has 13 residues. CDR3 sequence: CASSRDRGYGYTF. In DNA, the CDR3 is TGCGCCAGCAGCCGGGACAGGGGCTATGGCTACACCTTC.

This clone was observed a single time. V is TRBV5-6 and J is TRBJ2-4; 9 bases are shared with TRBD1. Germline V gene sequence: CDR1 SGHDT, CDR2 YYEEEE. There are 17 residues in the CDR3. V lost 2 bases and J lost 0; bases outside the gene matches: 6. The CDR3 DNA follows: TGTGCCAGCAGCTTACACAGGGGGCAACTAGCCAAAAACATTCAGTACTTC. It translates to CASSLHRGQLAKNIQYF.

The V and J genes are TRBV7-9 and TRBJ1-4; D uncertain. Germline lookup yields CDR1 SEHNR and CDR2 FQNEAQ (reference sequence). The CDR3 covers 16 residues. The V gene lost 5 bases and the J gene lost 7 bases, with 20 bases spanning the gap. The CDR3 DNA reads TGTGCCAGCAGCCAAACCGGATGGGAGGTGTTTGAAAAACTGTTTTTT. Protein product: CASSQTGWEVFEKLFF.

The rearrangement links TRBV10-2 to TRBJ1-2; 9 nucleotides agree with TRBD1. Per the germline V gene, CDR1 is WSHSY and CDR2 is SAAADI. The CDR3 has 14 amino acids. V was clipped by 2 bases and J by 4 bases; unmatched bases: 2. In nucleotides, the CDR3 is TGCGCCAGCAGTGAGACAGGGGGCGGCTATGGCTACACCTTC. As protein: CASSETGGGYGYTF.

The V gene is TRBV13, the J gene TRBJ2-5; 8 bases map to TRBD2. There are 15 residues in the CDR3. CDR1 PRHDT and CDR2 FYEKMQ come from the germline V gene (reference sequence). The V gene end was trimmed by 0 bases and the J gene end by 9 bases; junction bases not matched to a gene: 9. The CDR3, as DNA: TGTGCCAGCAGCTTAGGACAAAGGCCGCGGGAGGCCCAGTACTTC. Its protein product is CASSLGQRPREAQYF.

The rearrangement links TRBV6-5 to TRBJ1-1; D unresolved. The ends were cut back, 5 bases at V and 7 bases at J, with 11 bases in the middle. The CDR3 loop spans 12 amino acids. In germline, CDR1 is MNHEY, CDR2 SVGAGI. CDR3 in amino acids: CASSRYGSEAFF. In DNA, the CDR3 is TGTGCCAGCAGTCGCTACGGGAGTGAAGCTTTCTTT.

The chain couples TRBV7-6 to TRBJ1-5; tentatively, D is TRBD1 (5 bases). Germline V gene data show CDR1 as SGHVS and CDR2 as FNYEAQ. The V gene lost 4 bases and the J gene lost 5 bases, with 9 bases spanning the gap. This CDR3 spans 13 amino acids. CDR3 region: CASSWGGDQPQHF. In nucleotides, the CDR3 is TGTGCCAGCAGCTGGGGGGGGGATCAGCCCCAGCATTTT.

The chain is built from TRBV11-3 and TRBJ2-3; D is unclear. Between the trimmed V and J ends, which lost 0 bases and 5 bases, there was a span of 6 bases. This CDR3 comprises 13 residues. Germline V gives CDR1 SGHNT, CDR2 YENEEA. The CDR3 region has the DNA TGTGCCAGCAGCTTAGATCCCGGAGATACGCAGTATTTT. It translates to CASSLDPGDTQYF.